This T cell receptor beta chain is from a study of blood T cell repertoires in COVID-19. Sequencing was performed with immunoSEQ multiplex PCR; in TCRdb, only in-frame clones are kept and a portion is missing. Among 200,000 or so clones listed, 70% to 85% were seen once. The CDR3 loop spans 15 amino acids. The V gene's germline CDR1 is MNHEY and CDR2 SMNVEV (reference sequence). Losses at the gene ends were 2 bases for V and 5 bases for J; bases not matched to a gene: 8. This clone was found a few times. The sequence was collected from a woman aged 25 to 39 with acute or convalescent COVID-19. The rearrangement uses TRBV27 and TRBJ2-5, with 7 bases matching TRBD1. The sample taken for sequencing was peripheral blood. The CDR3, as DNA: TGTGCCAGCAGTTTAAACAGGGGAATGGGGGAGACCCAGTACTTC. Translated: CASSLNRGMGETQYF.